The clone carrying this T cell receptor beta chain has at least ten counts. The unsorted libraries had their origin in 2 million PBMCs stored at -80 C. This sample stems from a study of neurological immune-mediated disorders. Trimming removed 4 bases from V and 2 bases from J, with 13 bases in between. Germline CDR1 SGDLS, CDR2 YYNGEE. The CDR3 consists of 15 residues. TCRdb re-analysed the 5' RACE reads in MiXCR, keeping a single row per CDR3 protein. The sample contains 55,000 to 75,000 distinct CDR3 sequences, about 5.2% of which appear only once. The V and J genes are TRBV9 and TRBJ2-4, with a weak D call TRBD2 (5 bases). Sequences were obtained from PBMCs. The sequence came from a human donor with multiple sclerosis. The donor label of this sample is uncertain. The CDR3, as DNA: TGTGCCAGCAGCTCCCTCGAGGGTCCCAAAAACATTCAGTACTTC. Translation: CASSSLEGPKNIQYF.